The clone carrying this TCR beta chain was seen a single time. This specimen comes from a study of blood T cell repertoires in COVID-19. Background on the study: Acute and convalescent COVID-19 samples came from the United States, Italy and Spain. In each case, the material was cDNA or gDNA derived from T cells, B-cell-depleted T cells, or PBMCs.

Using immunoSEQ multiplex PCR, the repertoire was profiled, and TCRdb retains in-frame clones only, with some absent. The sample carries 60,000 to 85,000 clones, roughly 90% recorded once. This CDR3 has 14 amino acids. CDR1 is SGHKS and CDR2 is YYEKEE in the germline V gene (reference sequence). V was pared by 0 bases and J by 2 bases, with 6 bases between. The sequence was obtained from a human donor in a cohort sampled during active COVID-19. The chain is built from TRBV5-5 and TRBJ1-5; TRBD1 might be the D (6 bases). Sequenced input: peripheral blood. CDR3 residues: CASSLAGGNQPQHF. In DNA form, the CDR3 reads TGTGCCAGCAGCTTGGCAGGGGGCAATCAGCCCCAGCATTTT. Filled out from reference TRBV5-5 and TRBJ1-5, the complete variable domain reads DAGVTQSPTHLIKTRGQQVTLRCSPISGHKSVSWYQQVLGQGPQFIFQYYEKEERGRGNFPDRFSARQFPNYSSELNVNALLLGDSALYLCASSLAGGNQPQHFGDGTRLSIL.